These T cell receptor beta chains were read from a single sample in a study of shared clonotypes between healthy human individuals. Here immunoSEQ multiplex PCR was the method, and the copy in TCRdb shows in-frame clones only, minus some. Of some 2.3 million clones in the sample, over 85% were seen once. Sequencing input: naive CD4+ T cells from PBMCs. These receptors were taken from a man aged 18 to 30 in good health. Some clones in this sample may be carry-over from other donors' samples. Each CDR3 is given with its conserved first and last residue. Fields, in order: D gene, clone size, V gene, J gene, CDR3 protein, CDR3 DNA. A D gene is named only where the DNA matches it firmly. Size values are once, few and many counts, or a class for expanded clones, and some rows have none.

.	.	TRBV27	TRBJ2-1	CASKPGLAYNEQFF	TGTGCCAGCAAGCCGGGACTGGCCTACAATGAGCAGTTCTTC
TRBD1	.	TRBV5-1	TRBJ1-4	CASSLSLGTGVAEKLFF	TGCGCCAGCAGCTTGAGTCTGGGGACAGGGGTGGCTGAAAAACTGTTTTTT
.	.	TRBV4-3	TRBJ1-4	CASSQDHLENEKLFF	TGCGCCAGCAGCCAGGACCACTTAGAGAATGAAAAACTGTTTTTT
TRBD2	.	TRBV4-2	TRBJ2-1	CASSHLKPSSSREANEQFF	TGTGCCAGCAGCCACCTAAAGCCAAGCTCGTCCCGGGAGGCCAATGAGCAGTTCTTC
.	.	TRBV28	TRBJ2-2	CASSHPGQGFSGRAAGELFF	TGTGCCAGCAGCCACCCGGGACAGGGGTTTAGCGGGAGGGCGGCCGGGGAGCTGTTTTTT
.	.	TRBV25-1	TRBJ1-4	CASSFRFATNEKLFF	TGTGCCAGCAGTTTCCGGTTTGCAACTAATGAAAAACTGTTTTTT
.	few	TRBV19	TRBJ1-4	CASSQVGPTNEKLFF	TGTGCCAGTTCACAGGTGGGGCCAACTAATGAAAAACTGTTTTTT
.	.	TRBV9	TRBJ2-4	CASSVDPTKNIQYF	TGTGCCAGCAGCGTAGACCCAACCAAAAACATTCAGTACTTC
.	.	TRBV5-1	TRBJ2-2	CASSLAGGAGTGELFF	TGCGCCAGCAGCTTGGCGGGGGGCGCAGGAACCGGGGAGCTGTTTTTT
TRBD2	.	TRBV14	TRBJ2-1	CASSPTSGRDSVQFF	TGTGCCAGCAGTCCGACTAGCGGCCGCGATTCAGTCCAGTTCTTC
.	.	TRBV7-6	TRBJ2-1	CASSLGTLYNEQFF	TGTGCCAGCAGCTTAGGGACTCTCTACAATGAGCAGTTCTTC
.	.	TRBV4-1	TRBJ1-5	CASSQDPGAPNIDQPQHF	TGCGCCAGCAGCCAAGACCCGGGGGCGCCGAATATTGATCAGCCCCAGCATTTT
.	.	TRBV18	TRBJ1-2	CASSADVNYGYTF	TGTGCCAGCTCAGCAGACGTTAACTATGGCTACACCTTC
.	.	TRBV30	TRBJ1-4	CAWNQGTTNEKLFF	TGTGCCTGGAATCAGGGAACAACTAATGAAAAACTGTTTTTT
TRBD1	.	TRBV18	TRBJ2-3	CASSQQGASSTDTQYF	TGTGCCAGCTCACAGCAGGGGGCCTCTAGCACAGATACGCAGTATTTT
.	once	TRBV28	TRBJ1-4	CASSLSRGPVDEKLFF	TGTGCCAGCAGTTTATCACGGGGGCCCGTAGATGAAAAACTGTTTTTT
TRBD2	.	TRBV11-2	TRBJ2-1	CASSSTTSVYNEQFF	TGTGCCAGCAGCTCCACGACTAGCGTTTACAATGAGCAGTTCTTC
TRBD2	.	TRBV14	TRBJ2-2	CASSRRLAGGPGIGELFF	TGTGCCAGCAGCCGGCGACTAGCGGGAGGGCCTGGAATCGGGGAGCTGTTTTTT